This TCR beta chain was documented in a study of shared clonotypes between healthy human individuals (dated by TCRdb to 2019 to 2021). Notes on the research overall: Two women and a few men aged 18 to 49 years were included in the cohort. Per donor, three plates each were used for CD4 naive and CD4 memory, two for CD8 naive, and one for CD8 memory. The study deeply sequenced blood TCR repertoires of about 5 healthy adults to estimate repertoire size and the extent of clonotype sharing between individuals. To increase sequencing depth and limit assay-specific biases, TCR repertoire library preparation and sequencing were carried out by different laboratories using diverse techniques. Leukapheresis yielded between about 0.94 and 9 billion PBMCs per donor. Overall study results and their limits: The genetic and exposure-history diversity represented was limited by the small number of donors. Pairwise subsampling indicated that sequencing depth was expected to affect the degree of clonotype sharing among donors. About 5% of naive CD4, roughly 3.6% of naive CD8, approximately 2.2% of memory CD4, and over 0.35% of memory CD8 clonotypes were shared across a handful of donors. Incomplete sequencing was indicated by rarefaction of sorted-subset datasets, despite the large sequencing depth. Compared with non-shared clonotypes, the clonotypes found in all four sorted-subset donors had higher generation probabilities. Larger estimated clonotype richness was generally found for naive subsets than for memory subsets. Sampling was restricted to blood, and TCR repertoires in tissue are likely to differ from TCR repertoires in blood.

The donors were healthy, HIV-negative adults who had no recently reported acute infections or vaccinations. Only Caucasian adults living in Nashville, Tennessee, USA were represented among the donors. CD4+ T cells were enriched by magnetic negative selection; naive cells were then positively selected on CD45RA, and the negative fraction formed the memory subset. Blood was obtained by leukapheresis, after which PBMCs were separated by Ficoll-Histopaque density gradient centrifugation and cryopreserved in liquid nitrogen vapor phase. Analytical flow cytometry was used to check the purity and quantity of each magnetically sorted T cell population. Genomic DNA was isolated from each sorted fraction and quantified by UV absorbance on a Nanodrop 2000c. Using the deep immunoSEQ assay, multiplex PCR amplified TCR CDR3 regions from genomic DNA. Extracted genomic DNA from each cell subset was spread evenly across all wells of several immunoSEQ 96-well plates, with each plate serving as a replicate. For sorted subsets, approximately 200 ng of genomic DNA, equivalent to 25,000 to 30,000 T cell genomes, went into each replicate PCR. Purified libraries were quantified with a Qubit 3.0 fluorometer, sized on a Bioanalyzer 2100, and re-quantified with the KAPA Library Quantification kit. Every immunoSEQ 96-well plate was sequenced on a separate single-read 150-cycle Illumina NextSeq 550 flow cell. The authors' pipeline ran thus. The immunoSEQ output contained only junctional sequences without quality scores, so filtering could not match that applied to full-length reads. To assign V/J genes and CDR3, sequences were annotated using PyIR, a Python wrapper for IgBLAST v1.9, with IMGT germline references. Any read was removed if the V/J assignment was weak (E-value above 1e-6), the CDR3 was missing, or the read contained stop codons, out-of-frame junctions, or ambiguous translated residues. A V3J clonotype was defined by an identical inferred V gene, J gene, and CDR3 amino acid sequence. Percentage overlap between repertoires was computed as shared unique clonotypes divided by the size of the smaller repertoire. RTK rarefaction, the Chao1 estimator, and Recon v2.1 estimates of unobserved clonotypes were used to assess repertoire richness. OLGA was used to compute generation probabilities for all TCRbeta clonotypes that the gDNA method yielded from a handful of donors. The table was pulled from immuneACCESS by TCRdb, which kept in-frame rearrangements only. Such tables lose some clones; where checked, under half of the loss comes from unresolved V genes, and the rest has no known cause. V, J and clone size derive from that table, while D and trimming were established from the DNA sequence. The sample contains over a million clones, over 95% of them found a single time. About 1% of the sample belongs to the ten largest clones.

V is trimmed back by 3 bases and J by 4 bases, and the junction contains 8 bases that no gene match accounts for. The cysteine opens and the phenylalanine closes a CDR3 of 17 amino acids. Only the CDR3 part of the read is kept: 51 bases, read in frame from the first base. The germline V gene (reference sequence) gives CDR1 as LNHDA and CDR2 as SQIVND. Concerning this clone: The antigen this receptor binds is unknown. Per-base quality was not reported, and no clone a single base away is much larger than it.

Sequencing input: naive CD4+ T cells sorted from blood. The sample's cell subset or site label is to be understood as: CD45RA+ positively selected. The source of this sequence is a young man in good health. Recombination joined TRBV19 with TRBJ2-2; 10 bases in between match TRBD2. The CDR3: CASSIWETSGRTGELFF. The DNA sequence follows: TGTGCCAGTAGTATCTGGGAGACTAGCGGGCGCACCGGGGAGCTGTTTTTT.